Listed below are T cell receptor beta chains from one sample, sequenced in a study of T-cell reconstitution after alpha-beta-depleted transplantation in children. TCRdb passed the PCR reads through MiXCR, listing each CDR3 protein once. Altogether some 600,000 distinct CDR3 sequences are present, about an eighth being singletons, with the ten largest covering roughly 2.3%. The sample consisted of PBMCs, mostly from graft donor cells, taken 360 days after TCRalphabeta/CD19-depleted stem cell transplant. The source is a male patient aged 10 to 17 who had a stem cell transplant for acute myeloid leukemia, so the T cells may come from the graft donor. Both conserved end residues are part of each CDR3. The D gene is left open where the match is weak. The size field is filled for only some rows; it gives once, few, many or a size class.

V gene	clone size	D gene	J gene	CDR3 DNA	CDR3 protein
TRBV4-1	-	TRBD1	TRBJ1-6	TGCGCCAGCAGCCAAGAGGGGACAGCTAGCTCCTATAATTCACCCCTCCACTTT	CASSQEGTASSYNSPLHF
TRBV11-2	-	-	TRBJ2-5	TGTGCCAGCAGCTTAGATTTGCTGTTCTCAGACCAAGAGACCCAGTACTTC	CASSLDLLFSDQETQYF
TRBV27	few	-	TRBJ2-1	TGTGCCAGCAGTCATAGCGGAACAGACAATGAGCAGTTCTTC	CASSHSGTDNEQFF
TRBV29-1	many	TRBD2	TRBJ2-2	TGCAGCGGTGGACTAGCGGGAGGGAACACCGGGGAGCTGTTTTTT	CSGGLAGGNTGELFF
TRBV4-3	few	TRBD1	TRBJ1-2	TGCGCCAGCAGCCGGGACAGGGAAACCTATGGCTACACCTTC	CASSRDRETYGYTF
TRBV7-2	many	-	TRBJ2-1	TGTGCCAGCAGCCAAAAGGTGGGGCTCGGGTACAATGAGCAGTTCTTC	CASSQKVGLGYNEQFF
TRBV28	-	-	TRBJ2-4	TGTGCCAGCAGTTTATTGGTGGGCGGGTTTGGGGAAAACATTCAGTACTTC	CASSLLVGGFGENIQYF
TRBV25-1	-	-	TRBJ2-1	TGTGCCGGCAGTGAATCAGTGTATGAGCAGTTCTTC	CAGSESVYEQFF
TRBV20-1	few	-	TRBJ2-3	TGCAGTGCTAGGGTACAGGGTGGCACAGATACGCAGTATTTT	CSARVQGGTDTQYF
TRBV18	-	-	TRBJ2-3	TGTGCCAGCTCACCAGGGATGTTTAGCACAGATACGCAGTATTTT	CASSPGMFSTDTQYF
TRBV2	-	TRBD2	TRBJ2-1	TGTGCCAGCACCCCGGGACTAGCTCTCGATGAGCAGTTCTTC	CASTPGLALDEQFF
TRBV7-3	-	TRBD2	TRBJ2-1	TGTGCCAGCAGCTTAGGTCATAGCGGGAGGTTTGATGAGCAGTTCTTC	CASSLGHSGRFDEQFF
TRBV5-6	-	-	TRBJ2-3	TGTGCCAGCAGCTTAGGCCCTTACTTCACAGATACGCAGTATTTT	CASSLGPYFTDTQYF
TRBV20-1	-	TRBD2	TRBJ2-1	TGCAGTGCCCTACTAGCGGGAGTTTTTGAGCAGTTCTTC	CSALLAGVFEQFF
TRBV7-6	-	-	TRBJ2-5	TGTGCCAGCAGCTTAGTAGCGCCCACGAAGACCCAGTACTTC	CASSLVAPTKTQYF
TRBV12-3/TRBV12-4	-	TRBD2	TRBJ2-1	TGTGCCAGCAGTTTAGACGGACTAGCTATCCGCTATCCCTCCTACAATGAGCAGTTCTTC	CASSLDGLAIRYPSYNEQFF
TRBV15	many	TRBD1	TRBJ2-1	TGTGCCACCAGCAATCATGCGGACAGGGAGCAGTTCTTC	CATSNHADREQFF
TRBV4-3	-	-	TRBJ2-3	TGCGCCAGCAGCCAAGGGCCCGAAGATACGCAGTATTTT	CASSQGPEDTQYF
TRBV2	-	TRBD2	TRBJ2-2	TGTGCCAGCAGTGCCGACCATCCGACTAGCGGGAGAAGGGCGAACACCGGGGAGCTGTTTTTT	CASSADHPTSGRRANTGELFF
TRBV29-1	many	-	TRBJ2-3	TGCAGCGTTGAAGGGCAACGTTGGCAGAACACAGATACGCAGTATTTT	CSVEGQRWQNTDTQYF
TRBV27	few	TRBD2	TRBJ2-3	TGTGCCAGCAGTCCACGGACTAGCGGGAGGGCGAAAGATACGCAGTATTTT	CASSPRTSGRAKDTQYF
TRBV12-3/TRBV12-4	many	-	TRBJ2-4	TGTGCCAGCAATGGGGATATGGCCAAAAACATTCAGTACTTC	CASNGDMAKNIQYF
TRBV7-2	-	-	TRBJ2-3	TGTGCCAGCAGCTTAGCGACGGGAGTACTGAATACGCAGTATTTT	CASSLATGVLNTQYF
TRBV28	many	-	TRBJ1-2	TGTGCCAGCAGTTTTGAAGGAAAATATGGCTACACCTTC	CASSFEGKYGYTF
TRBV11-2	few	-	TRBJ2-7	TGTGCCAGCAGCGAAAGAGCGGTAACTCACCAAGAATACGAGCAGTACTTC	CASSERAVTHQEYEQYF
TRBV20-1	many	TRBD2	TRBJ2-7	TGCAGTGCTAGAGATCAACCGGGACTAGCAATCTACGAGCAGTACTTC	CSARDQPGLAIYEQYF
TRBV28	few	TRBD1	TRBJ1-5	TGTGCCAGCAGCGACAGGGGGAGATCTCAGCCCCAGCATTTT	CASSDRGRSQPQHF
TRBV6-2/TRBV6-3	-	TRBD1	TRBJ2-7	TGTGCCAGCAGAACTTCAGGGGGCGTTTCCTTCTACGAGCAGTACTTC	CASRTSGGVSFYEQYF